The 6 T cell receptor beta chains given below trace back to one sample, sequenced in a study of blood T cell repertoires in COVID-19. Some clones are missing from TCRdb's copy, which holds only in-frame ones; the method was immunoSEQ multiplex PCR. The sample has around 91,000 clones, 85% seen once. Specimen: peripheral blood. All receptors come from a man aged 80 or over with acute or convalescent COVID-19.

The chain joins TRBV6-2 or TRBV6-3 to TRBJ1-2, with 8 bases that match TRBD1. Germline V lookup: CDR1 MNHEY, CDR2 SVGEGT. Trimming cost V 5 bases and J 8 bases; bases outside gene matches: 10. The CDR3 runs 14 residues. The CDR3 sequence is CASSRGQGAFGYTF. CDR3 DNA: TGTGCCAGCAGTAGAGGGCAGGGGGCGTTCGGCTACACCTTC.

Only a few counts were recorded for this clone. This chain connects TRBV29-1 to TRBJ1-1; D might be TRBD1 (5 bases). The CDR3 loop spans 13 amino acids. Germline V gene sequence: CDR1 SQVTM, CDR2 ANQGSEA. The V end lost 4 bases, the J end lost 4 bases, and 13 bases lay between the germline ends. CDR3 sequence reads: CSVVNSGGTEAFF. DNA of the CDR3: TGCAGCGTTGTCAATTCGGGGGGCACTGAAGCTTTCTTT.

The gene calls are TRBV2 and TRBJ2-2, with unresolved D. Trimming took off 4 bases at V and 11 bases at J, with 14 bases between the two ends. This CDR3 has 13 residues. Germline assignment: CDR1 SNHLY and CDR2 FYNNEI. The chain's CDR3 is CASSVVRFGELFF. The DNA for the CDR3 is TGTGCCAGCAGTGTAGTCAGGTTTGGTGAGCTGTTTTTT.

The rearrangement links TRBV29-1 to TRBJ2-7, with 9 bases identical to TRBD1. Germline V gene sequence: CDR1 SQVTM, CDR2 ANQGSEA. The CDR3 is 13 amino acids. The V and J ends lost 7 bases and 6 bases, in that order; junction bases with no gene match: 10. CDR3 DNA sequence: TGCAGCGGTGCAATGACAGGGGGGAGCGAGCAGTACTTC. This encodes CSGAMTGGSEQYF.

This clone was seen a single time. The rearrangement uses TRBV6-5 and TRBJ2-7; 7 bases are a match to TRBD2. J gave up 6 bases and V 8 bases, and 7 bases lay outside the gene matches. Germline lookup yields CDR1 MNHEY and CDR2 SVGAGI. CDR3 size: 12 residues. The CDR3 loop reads CASGEGFGEQYF. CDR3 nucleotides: TGTGCCAGCGGGGAGGGATTTGGCGAGCAGTACTTC.

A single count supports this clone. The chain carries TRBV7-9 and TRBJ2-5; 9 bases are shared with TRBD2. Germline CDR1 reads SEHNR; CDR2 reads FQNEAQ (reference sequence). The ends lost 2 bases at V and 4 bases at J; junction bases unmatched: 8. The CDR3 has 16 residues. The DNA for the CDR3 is TGTGCCAGCAGCTTACCTAGCGGGGTGACTATAGAGACCCAGTACTTC. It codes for CASSLPSGVTIETQYF.